The clone carrying this T cell receptor beta chain was observed many times. Antigen unknown. This entry comes from a study of identical twins. V lost 1 base, J lost 3 bases, and 8 bases stayed unmatched. This CDR3 has 17 amino acids. Germline V lookup: CDR1 SEHNR, CDR2 FQNEAQ (reference sequence). Study-level results: In zero-insertion analyses, partial confounding could arise from invariant MAIT and iNKT cells. Low generation probability was overrepresented in out-of-frame alpha sequences shared by twins.

MiXCR, applied by TCRdb to the 5' RACE reads, yields one record per CDR3 protein. The sample holds 690,000 or so distinct CDR3 sequences, 6% to 6.5% seen once. Specimen: naive T cells sorted from blood. This TCR was sampled from a man aged 18 to 35 in good health. The chain couples TRBV7-9 to TRBJ2-1; 8 bases are shared with TRBD1. The chain's CDR3 is CASSLEDRAHLYNEQFF. The CDR3 DNA is TGTGCCAGCAGCTTAGAGGACAGGGCCCACCTCTACAATGAGCAGTTCTTC. The whole variable domain, remainder taken from reference TRBV7-9 and TRBJ2-1, is DTGVSQNPRHKITKRGQNVTFRCDPISEHNRLYWYRQTLGQGPEFLTYFQNEAQLEKSRLLSDRFSAERPKGSFSTLEIQRTEQGDSAMYLCASSLEDRAHLYNEQFFGPGTRLTVL.